This T cell receptor (beta chain) was documented in a study of cytomegalovirus exposure and HLA in healthy donors. In the PCR, 60 Vbeta and 13 Jbeta primers were used. The repertoire was sequenced with immunoSEQ multiplex PCR; TCRdb's copy has only in-frame clones and lacks some. The sample totals around 70,000 clones. CDR1 is SGHDT and CDR2 is YYEEEE in the germline V gene. CDR3 size: 15 residues. V trimming: 4 bases; J trimming: 2 bases; junction bases outside the gene matches: 6. Healthy bone marrow donors formed the donor group. The receptor's source is a female donor in good health and CMV-seropositive. This chain joins TRBV5-6 and TRBJ2-7, with 10 bases lining up with TRBD1. Sequenced: PBMCs. In nucleotides, the CDR3 is TGTGCCAGCAGCCCAACAGGACAGGGGGCCTACGAGCAGTACTTC. Translation gives CASSPTGQGAYEQYF.